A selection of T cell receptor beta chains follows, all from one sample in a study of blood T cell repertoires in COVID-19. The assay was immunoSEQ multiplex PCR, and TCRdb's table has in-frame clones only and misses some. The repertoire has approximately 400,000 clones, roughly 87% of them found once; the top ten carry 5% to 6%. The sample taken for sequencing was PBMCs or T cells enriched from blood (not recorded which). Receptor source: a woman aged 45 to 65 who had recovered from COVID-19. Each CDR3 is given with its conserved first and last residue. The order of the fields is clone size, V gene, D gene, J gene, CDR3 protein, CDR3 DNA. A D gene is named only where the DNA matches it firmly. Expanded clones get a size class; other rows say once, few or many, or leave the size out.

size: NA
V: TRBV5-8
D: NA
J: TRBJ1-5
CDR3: CASSFLLRDMINQPQHF
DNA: TGTGCCAGCAGCTTCCTCCTCCGGGACATGATAAATCAGCCCCAGCATTTT

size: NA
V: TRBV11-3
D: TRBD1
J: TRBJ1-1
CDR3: CASSLGLGQGFVNTEAFF
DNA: TGTGCCAGCAGCTTAGGCCTTGGACAGGGTTTCGTGAACACTGAAGCTTTCTTT

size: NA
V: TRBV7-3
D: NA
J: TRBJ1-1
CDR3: CASSHNPNTEAFF
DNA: TGTGCCAGCAGCCACAACCCCAACACTGAAGCTTTCTTT

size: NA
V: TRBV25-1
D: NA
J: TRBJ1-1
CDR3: CASMGGPTEAFF
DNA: TGTGCCAGTATGGGAGGTCCCACTGAAGCTTTCTTT

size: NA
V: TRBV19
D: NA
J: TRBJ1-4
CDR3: CASSIRVRPNEKLFF
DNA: TGTGCCAGTAGTATCAGGGTTAGGCCTAATGAAAAACTGTTTTTT

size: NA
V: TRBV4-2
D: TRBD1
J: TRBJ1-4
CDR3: CASSPDRVNEKLFF
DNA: TGTGCCAGCAGCCCGGACAGGGTAAATGAAAAACTGTTTTTT

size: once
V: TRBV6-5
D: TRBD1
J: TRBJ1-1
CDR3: CASSPRTGGLAEAFF
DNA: TGTGCCAGCAGTCCGCGGACAGGGGGCTTGGCGGAAGCTTTCTTT

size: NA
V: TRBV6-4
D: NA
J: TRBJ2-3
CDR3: CASSQLRGDTQYF
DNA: TGTGCCAGCAGCCAATTAAGAGGAGATACGCAGTATTTT

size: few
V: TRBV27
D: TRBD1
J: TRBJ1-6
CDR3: CASSLRGGTANSPLHF
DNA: TGTGCCAGCAGTTTACGGGGCGGGACAGCTAATTCACCCCTCCACTTT

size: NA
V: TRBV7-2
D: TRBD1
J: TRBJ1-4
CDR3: CASSLSGDRGTNEKLFF
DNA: TGTGCCAGCAGCTTATCTGGGGACAGGGGGACTAATGAAAAACTGTTTTTT

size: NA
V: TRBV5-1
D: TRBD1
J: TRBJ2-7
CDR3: CASSKEGTGISYEQYF
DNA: TGCGCCAGCAGCAAGGAGGGGACAGGGATCTCCTACGAGCAGTACTTC

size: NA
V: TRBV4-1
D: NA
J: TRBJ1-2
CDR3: CASSQGRVLWDGYTF
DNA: TGCGCCAGCAGCCAAGGACGGGTCCTGTGGGATGGCTACACCTTC

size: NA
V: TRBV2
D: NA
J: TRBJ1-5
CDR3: CASSEMGGSGQPQHF
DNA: TGTGCCAGCAGTGAAATGGGAGGCTCGGGTCAGCCCCAGCATTTT

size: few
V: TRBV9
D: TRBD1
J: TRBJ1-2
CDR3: CASSPGQGGYGYTF
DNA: TGTGCCAGCAGCCCAGGACAGGGGGGCTATGGCTACACCTTC

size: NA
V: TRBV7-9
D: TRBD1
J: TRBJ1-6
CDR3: CASSRTPQGRGRPLHF
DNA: TGTGCCAGCAGCCGAACCCCCCAAGGCAGGGGGAGACCCCTCCACTTT

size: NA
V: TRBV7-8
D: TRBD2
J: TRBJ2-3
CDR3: CASSLGVGGTPSTDTQYF
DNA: TGTGCCAGCAGCTTAGGCGTCGGGGGGACCCCTAGCACAGATACGCAGTATTTT

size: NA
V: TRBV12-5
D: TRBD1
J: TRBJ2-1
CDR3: CASGFGQGVNEQFF
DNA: TGTGCTAGTGGTTTCGGACAGGGTGTGAATGAGCAGTTCTTC

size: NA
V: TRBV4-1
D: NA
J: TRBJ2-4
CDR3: CASSQGVGGAGNIQYF
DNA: TGCGCCAGCAGCCAAGGGGTTGGCGGGGCGGGAAACATTCAGTACTTC

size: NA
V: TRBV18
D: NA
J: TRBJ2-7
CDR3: CASSRDSIYEQYF
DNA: TGTGCCAGCTCACGCGACAGCATTTACGAGCAGTACTTC

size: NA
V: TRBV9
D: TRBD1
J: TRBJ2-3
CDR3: CASSVEGTASSPYF
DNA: TGTGCCAGCAGCGTAGAGGGGACAGCTTCGAGTCCGTATTTT

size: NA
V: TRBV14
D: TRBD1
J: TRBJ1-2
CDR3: CASSQAGQRGYTF
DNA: TGTGCCAGCAGCCAAGCGGGACAGCGTGGCTACACCTTC

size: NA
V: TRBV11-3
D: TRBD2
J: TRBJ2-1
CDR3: CASSRSGGARNEQFF
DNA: TGTGCCAGCAGCCGTAGCGGGGGGGCCAGGAATGAGCAGTTCTTC

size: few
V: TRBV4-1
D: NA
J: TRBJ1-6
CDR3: CASSQGRGGVPLHF
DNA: TGCGCCAGCAGCCAAGGCAGGGGTGGCGTACCCCTCCACTTT

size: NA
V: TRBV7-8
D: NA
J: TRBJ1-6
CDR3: CASSPVRSPLHF
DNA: TGTGCCAGCAGCCCTGTACGGTCACCCCTCCACTTT

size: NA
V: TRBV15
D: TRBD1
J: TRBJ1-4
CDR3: CATRQGSEKLFF
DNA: TGTGCCACCCGACAGGGATCTGAAAAACTGTTTTTT

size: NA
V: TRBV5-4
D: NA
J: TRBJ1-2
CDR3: CASSSGVGGYGYTF
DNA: TGTGCCAGCAGCTCAGGGGTAGGAGGCTATGGCTACACCTTC

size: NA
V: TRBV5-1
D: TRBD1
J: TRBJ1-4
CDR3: CASSLNRGAGEKLFF
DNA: TGCGCCAGCAGCTTGAACAGGGGAGCGGGCGAAAAACTGTTTTTT

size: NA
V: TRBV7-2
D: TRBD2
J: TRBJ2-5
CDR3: CASSLASGGGQETQYF
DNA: TGTGCCAGCAGCTTAGCGTCGGGGGGGGGCCAAGAGACCCAGTACTTC

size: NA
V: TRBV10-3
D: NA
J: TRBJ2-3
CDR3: CAIKWGRQGTDTQYF
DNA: TGTGCCATCAAATGGGGTCGCCAGGGAACCGATACGCAGTATTTT

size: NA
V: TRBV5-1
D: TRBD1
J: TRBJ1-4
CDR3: CASSSGQGDEKLFF
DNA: TGCGCCAGCAGCTCCGGACAGGGGGATGAAAAACTGTTTTTT

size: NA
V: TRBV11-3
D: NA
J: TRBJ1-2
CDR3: CASSLSGFYGYTF
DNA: TGTGCCAGCAGCTTGTCGGGGTTCTATGGCTACACCTTC

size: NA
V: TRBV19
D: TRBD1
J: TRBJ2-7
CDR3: CASSGRRQGASYEQYF
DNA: TGTGCCAGTAGTGGAAGACGACAGGGGGCCTCCTACGAGCAGTACTTC

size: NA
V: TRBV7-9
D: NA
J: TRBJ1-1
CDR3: CASSPISPNTEAFF
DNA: TGTGCCAGCAGCCCTATTTCGCCGAACACTGAAGCTTTCTTT